A selection of T cell receptor beta chains follows, all from one sample in a study of T cell changes during pregnancy in multiple sclerosis. TCRdb keeps only in-frame clones here, not all; method: immunoSEQ multiplex PCR. Counted here are 95,000 to 110,000 clones, roughly 92% occurring once; the ten biggest clones make up over 0.65%. The sample here was peripheral blood, taken in the third trimester of pregnancy. These receptors all come from a female donor in good health, enrolled as a control in a pregnancy study. Each CDR3 is given with its conserved first and last residue. A D gene is named only where the DNA matches it firmly. Rows give clone size only sometimes, using once, few, many, or a class for an expanded clone.

V	D	J	size	CDR3	DNA
TRBV27	TRBD1	TRBJ2-7	once	CASSPHTPETGGGFYEQYF	TGTGCCAGCAGTCCGCATACACCCGAGACAGGGGGCGGTTTTTACGAGCAGTACTTC
TRBV27	-	TRBJ1-5	-	CASSQLNQPQHF	TGTGCCAGCAGTCAACTTAATCAGCCCCAGCATTTT
TRBV19	TRBD1	TRBJ1-2	-	CASSTQGANYGYTF	TGTGCCAGTAGTACCCAGGGGGCTAACTATGGCTACACCTTC
TRBV7-9	TRBD1	TRBJ1-2	-	CASSSRDRANYGYTF	TGTGCCAGCAGCTCTCGGGACAGGGCTAACTATGGCTACACCTTC
TRBV5-6	-	TRBJ2-3	-	CASSREAGARVPDTQYF	TGTGCCAGCAGCCGCGAGGCGGGGGCGCGGGTTCCAGATACGCAGTATTTT
TRBV11-3	-	TRBJ2-7	once	CASSLVGGEQYF	TGTGCCAGCAGCTTAGTAGGAGGCGAGCAGTACTTC
TRBV7-3	-	TRBJ2-1	-	CASSLTGTSNEQFF	TGTGCCAGCAGCTTAACGGGCACCTCCAATGAGCAGTTCTTC
TRBV2	-	TRBJ1-6	-	CAASRGMNNSPLHF	TGTGCCGCCAGCCGGGGGATGAATAATTCACCCCTCCACTTT
TRBV7-2	-	TRBJ1-2	-	CASSHGGEERGYTF	TGTGCCAGCAGCCACGGCGGGGAGGAACGAGGCTACACCTTC
TRBV6-1	-	TRBJ1-1	few	CASSESGNTEAFF	TGTGCCAGCAGTGAATCAGGGAACACTGAAGCTTTCTTT
TRBV18	TRBD1	TRBJ1-2	-	CASSLTGVKTNYGYTF	TGTGCCAGCTCATTGACAGGGGTAAAGACTAACTATGGCTACACCTTC
TRBV7-9	TRBD2	TRBJ2-1	-	CASSSLAGVGQFF	TGTGCCAGCAGCTCTCTAGCGGGGGTAGGGCAGTTCTTC
TRBV9	TRBD2	TRBJ2-3	-	CASSLAGDFTSTDTQYF	TGTGCCAGCAGCCTAGCGGGGGATTTCACTAGCACAGATACGCAGTATTTT
TRBV30	-	TRBJ1-1	once	CAWTESRGAFF	TGTGCCTGGACGGAGTCAAGGGGGGCTTTCTTT
TRBV25-1	-	TRBJ2-3	-	CASSDLARSDTQYF	TGTGCCAGCAGTGATTTGGCTAGATCAGATACGCAGTATTTT
TRBV6-5	TRBD1	TRBJ1-6	few	CASSYGTAGSPLHF	TGTGCCAGCAGTTATGGGACAGCGGGTTCACCCCTCCACTTT
TRBV6-5	-	TRBJ2-7	-	CASSYSLGGEQYF	TGTGCCAGCAGTTACTCGTTAGGGGGCGAGCAGTACTTC
TRBV5-1	TRBD1	TRBJ1-1	once	CASSLGTGGNTEAFF	TGCGCCAGCAGCTTGGGGACAGGAGGGAACACTGAAGCTTTCTTT
TRBV6-6	-	TRBJ2-1	-	CATQRPSNEQFF	TGTGCCACCCAGCGGCCCTCCAATGAGCAGTTCTTC
TRBV7-9	TRBD1	TRBJ1-1	few	CASSSHGTGGMEAFF	TGTGCCAGCAGCTCACACGGGACAGGGGGTATGGAAGCTTTCTTT
TRBV19	TRBD1	TRBJ1-2	once	CASSISRGDYGYTF	TGTGCCAGTAGTATTAGCAGGGGGGACTATGGCTACACCTTC
TRBV5-6	-	TRBJ1-2	-	CASSLMGQGDSYGYTF	TGTGCCAGCAGCTTGATGGGTCAGGGCGACTCATATGGCTACACCTTC
TRBV5-6	-	TRBJ1-1	-	CASSPGGRMNTEAFF	TGTGCCAGCAGCCCGGGGGGACGGATGAACACTGAAGCTTTCTTT
TRBV2	TRBD2	TRBJ2-3	-	CASSERVAGGGDTQYF	TGTGCCAGCAGTGAACGGGTAGCGGGGGGTGGAGATACGCAGTATTTT
TRBV7-2	TRBD1	TRBJ1-1	-	CASSLDGQGATEAFF	TGTGCCAGCAGCTTAGACGGACAGGGGGCAACTGAAGCTTTCTTT
TRBV7-8	-	TRBJ2-1	-	CASRKAGHYNEQFF	TGTGCCAGCAGGAAGGCGGGGCACTACAATGAGCAGTTCTTC
TRBV19	-	TRBJ1-1	-	CASSRTANTEAFF	TGTGCCAGTAGTAGGACAGCAAACACTGAAGCTTTCTTT
TRBV27	-	TRBJ2-7	once	CASSLGGAIYEQYF	TGTGCCAGCAGTTTAGGCGGGGCTATCTACGAGCAGTACTTC
TRBV11-2	-	TRBJ2-7	-	CASSWGGAPYEQYF	TGTGCCAGCAGCTGGGGGGGGGCCCCCTACGAGCAGTACTTC
TRBV5-8	TRBD1	TRBJ1-1	-	CASSGWDRPSLFPNTEAFF	TGTGCCAGCAGCGGATGGGACAGGCCTTCCCTCTTTCCGAACACTGAAGCTTTCTTT
TRBV7-9	-	TRBJ1-6	-	CASSSVVSPLHF	TGTGCCAGCAGCTCCGTAGTTTCACCCCTCCACTTT
TRBV7-2	TRBD1	TRBJ1-1	once	CASSLKTGREAFF	TGTGCCAGCAGCCTTAAGACAGGGCGCGAAGCTTTCTTT